The 23 T cell receptor beta chains listed next were all sequenced from one sample in a study of metastatic and nonmetastatic thyroid tumors. TCRdb re-analyzed the PCR reads using MiXCR. The sample includes under 20,000 clones, around 28% of them seen just once. All patients were treatment-naive before thyroid surgery. Sequenced input: tumor tissue. These receptors originate from a female donor with papillary thyroid cancer or a benign thyroid nodule (not recorded which). Some clones in this sample may be carry-over from other donors' samples.

The chain recombines TRBV6-1 with TRBJ2-3; 9 bases map to TRBD2. This CDR3 has 15 amino acids. Germline V gene lookup returns CDR1 MNHNS and CDR2 SASEGT. The V and J ends lost 3 bases and 1 base, in that order; junction bases with no gene match: 2. DNA of the CDR3: TGTGCCAGCAGTGACTCTAGCGGGGGCACAGATACGCAGTATTTT. Translated: CASSDSSGGTDTQYF.

The gene calls are TRBV12-3 or TRBV12-4 and TRBJ1-1; D is unresolved. Trimming removed 2 bases from V and 1 base from J, with 11 bases in between. This CDR3 is built from 15 residues. The chain's CDR3 is CASSLRFLANTEAFF. For the CDR3, the DNA is TGTGCCAGCAGTTTACGATTTTTGGCGAACACTGAAGCTTTCTTT.

J is TRBJ2-1 and V is TRBV5-1; TRBD2 aligns across 8 bases. CDR3 length equals 14 residues. V dropped 0 bases and J dropped 6; count of bases not matched to a gene: 2. Germline-derived CDR1 and CDR2 are SGHRS and YFSETQ. Here the CDR3 reads CASSLVAGGNEQFF. DNA for the CDR3: TGCGCCAGCAGCTTGGTTGCGGGGGGCAATGAGCAGTTCTTC. The whole variable domain, filled in from reference TRBV5-1 and TRBJ2-1, reads KAGVTQTPRYLIKTRGQQVTLSCSPISGHRSVSWYQQTPGQGLQFLFEYFSETQRNKGNFPGRFSGRQFSNSRSEMNVSTLELGDSALYLCASSLVAGGNEQFFGPGTRLTVL.

The chain has TRBV11-2 and TRBJ2-7; 8 positions agree with TRBD1. J gave up 5 bases and V 0 bases, and 9 bases lay outside the gene matches. The CDR3 extends over 16 amino acids. Germline V CDR1 and CDR2: SGHAT, FQNNGV. CDR3 nucleotides: TGTGCCAGCAGCTTAGATCGGTCAGGGGGCATGCACGAGCAGTACTTC. It yields the protein CASSLDRSGGMHEQYF.

The J gene is TRBJ2-3, the V gene TRBV4-2; a possible D gene is TRBD2 (5 bases). In germline, CDR1 is LGHNA, CDR2 YNFKEQ. The CDR3 has 17 residues. Trimming shortened V by 0 bases and J by 1 base, and 14 bases separated the two germline ends. The CDR3 loop is CASSQDPPGSGTDTQYF. CDR3 in DNA: TGTGCCAGCAGCCAAGATCCCCCGGGATCAGGCACAGATACGCAGTATTTT.

This clone was observed a few times. The CDR3 is CASSLGENYGYTF. In DNA form, the CDR3 reads TGTGCCAGCAGTTTAGGGGAAAACTATGGCTACACCTTC. The chain employs TRBV27 and TRBJ1-2; no firm D call. V lost 2 bases, J lost 2 bases, and 6 bases lay in between. Germline values: CDR1 MNHEY, CDR2 SMNVEV (reference sequence). The CDR3 runs 13 residues.

The chain couples TRBV6-1 to TRBJ2-7; tentatively, D is TRBD1 (6 bases). This CDR3 spans 14 amino acids. Germline CDR1 reads MNHNS; CDR2 reads SASEGT. The germline V and J ends were trimmed by 8 bases and 3 bases, with 17 bases remaining between them. This CDR3 reads CASRGQPPNYEQYF. The CDR3 nucleotides read TGTGCCAGCCGTGGACAGCCCCCCAACTACGAGCAGTACTTC.

The chain couples TRBV27 to TRBJ2-1; D ambiguous. Trimming stripped 11 bases from V and 2 bases from J, with 19 bases between. The germline V gene has CDR1 MNHEY and CDR2 SMNVEV (reference sequence). CDR3 length: 15 amino acids. The CDR3 sequence is CAPSLGEPAYNEQFF. CDR3 in DNA: TGTGCCCCCAGTTTAGGAGAACCCGCCTACAATGAGCAGTTCTTC.

There are a few counts of this clone. The rearrangement uses TRBV29-1 and TRBJ2-7, with TRBD1 identical over 8 bases. Per germline, CDR1 SQVTM and CDR2 ANQGSEA. The trim removed 5 bases at V and 2 bases at J, leaving 8 bases unmatched. The CDR3 is 14 residues long. Here the CDR3 reads CSVNGQGITYEQYF. CDR3 DNA sequence: TGCAGCGTTAATGGACAGGGCATCACCTACGAGCAGTACTTC.

This clone was observed a handful of times. This chain joins TRBV27 and TRBJ2-3; the D gene is possibly TRBD2 (7 bases). Germline CDR1 MNHEY, CDR2 SMNVEV (reference sequence). This CDR3 has 14 residues. V was pared by 6 bases and J by 6 bases, with 16 bases between. Written as DNA, the CDR3 is TGTGCCAGCAGAGGAGGGGGGAGGGGGGATACGCAGTATTTT. Residues: CASRGGGRGDTQYF.

This chain connects TRBV27 to TRBJ2-1, with D possibly matching TRBD2 (5 bases). The germline V gene encodes CDR1 MNHEY and CDR2 SMNVEV (reference sequence). V lost 6 bases to trimming and J lost 0 bases, with 18 bases between them. CDR3 length: 17 amino acids. The CDR3 DNA reads TGTGCCAGCAGCCGCCTTCTAGCACCGAGCTCCTACAATGAGCAGTTCTTC. Its protein product is CASSRLLAPSSYNEQFF.

Written as DNA, the CDR3 is TGTGCCAGCAGTTGGACGGAGATGAACACTGAAGCTTTCTTT. Its translation: CASSWTEMNTEAFF. J is TRBJ1-1 and V is TRBV11-2; unclear D gene. Germline assignment: CDR1 SGHAT and CDR2 FQNNGV. The length of the CDR3 is 14 residues. V dropped 6 bases and J dropped 0 bases, with 11 bases sitting between them.

J is TRBJ1-3 and V is TRBV6-5; TRBD1 is a possible D gene (6 bases). The CDR3 consists of 14 residues. Trimming took off 0 bases at V and 6 bases at J, with 9 bases between the two ends. Per germline, CDR1 MNHEY and CDR2 SVGAGI. The CDR3 DNA reads TGTGCCAGCAGTTACTCACGGGGGGCAAACACCATATATTTT. Protein product: CASSYSRGANTIYF.

CDR3 amino acids: CASKRTDTQYF. The CDR3 bases are TGTGCCAGCAAAAGAACAGATACGCAGTATTTT. The rearrangement uses TRBV27 and TRBJ2-3; D uncertain. CDR1 and CDR2 (germline): MNHEY, SMNVEV (reference sequence). V lost 7 bases, J lost 3 bases, and 5 bases lay in between. The CDR3 covers 11 residues.

V is TRBV2 and J is TRBJ2-7; 9 bases map to TRBD1. From germline, CDR1 is SNHLY and CDR2 FYNNEI. This CDR3 has 14 residues. The J segment lost 3 bases and the V segment lost 8 bases, leaving 8 bases of the junction unmatched. The CDR3 DNA reads as TGTGCCAGCGACAGGGGGGTCCCTCTCTACGAGCAGTACTTC. This encodes CASDRGVPLYEQYF.

This clone occurred many times. The chain carries TRBV14 and TRBJ1-2; 7 nucleotides match TRBD1. Germline CDR1 is SGHDN and CDR2 is FVKESK. With 4 bases clipped from V and 2 bases from J, the junction kept 1 base outside the gene matches. The CDR3 has 13 residues. The CDR3 region has the DNA TGTGCCAGCAGCCCGGGACAGAACTATGGCTACACCTTC. Its protein product is CASSPGQNYGYTF.

This clone was detected many times. This chain uses TRBV7-2 with TRBJ2-5; a possible D gene is TRBD2 (6 bases). Germline V CDR1 and CDR2: SGHTA, FQGNSA. The V end was cut by 4 bases, the J end by 1 base, with 10 bases between. The CDR3 is 14 residues long. The CDR3 sequence: CASSSQRAQETQYF. The DNA of the CDR3 is TGTGCCAGCAGCTCCCAGCGGGCCCAAGAGACCCAGTACTTC.

This clone was seen at least ten times. V and J are TRBV18 and TRBJ1-5; 7 bases align to TRBD1. Per the germline V gene, CDR1 is KGHSH and CDR2 is LQKENI. Trimming at V came to 3 bases and at J to 5 bases, leaving 1 base not matched to a gene. This CDR3 is built from 13 residues. The DNA for the CDR3 is TGTGCCAGCTCACCGGGACAGCATCAGCCCCAGCATTTT. Amino acids: CASSPGQHQPQHF.

The chain couples TRBV20-1 to TRBJ2-3; D tentatively fits TRBD1 or TRBD2 (5 bases each). The ends were cut back, 4 bases at V and 2 bases at J, with 19 bases in the middle. The CDR3 extends over 16 amino acids. Looked up from germline, CDR1 is DFQATT and CDR2 is SNEGSKA (reference sequence). The CDR3 DNA reads TGCAGTGCTACCACTGGGACCCCCGGAGACACAGATACGCAGTATTTT. Translation: CSATTGTPGDTDTQYF.

This clone was picked up many times. This rearrangement joins TRBV12-3 or TRBV12-4 to TRBJ2-1; TRBD1 aligns across 11 bases. The CDR3 consists of 16 residues. With V trimmed by 0 bases and J by 6 bases, 4 bases remained unmatched. The CDR3 sequence is CASSLAGGTGGNEQFF. Written as DNA, the CDR3 is TGTGCCAGCAGTTTAGCGGGGGGGACAGGGGGCAATGAGCAGTTCTTC.

This chain joins TRBV6-1 and TRBJ1-5; 10 positions match TRBD1. J gave up 6 bases and V 6 bases, and 8 bases lay outside the gene matches. The CDR3 loop spans 15 amino acids. Germline CDR1 reads MNHNS; CDR2 reads SASEGT. DNA for the CDR3: TGTGCCAGCAGCCCCGGACAGGGGGGAGGTCAGCCCCAGCATTTT. Translation gives CASSPGQGGGQPQHF.

This clone was recorded many times. The J gene is TRBJ2-2, the V gene TRBV30; 7 bases match TRBD1. The CDR3 sequence is 16 residues long. Germline CDR1 GTSNPN, CDR2 SVGIG (reference sequence). The ends lost 1 base at V and 4 bases at J; junction bases unmatched: 9. CDR3 bases: TGTGCCTGGAGTGGCGCCACAGGGGCGTCCACCGGGGAGCTGTTTTTT. It codes for CAWSGATGASTGELFF.

The chain couples TRBV20-1 to TRBJ2-3; possibly TRBD2 for D (6 bases). The CDR3 contains 13 residues. Germline V gene lookup returns CDR1 DFQATT and CDR2 SNEGSKA (reference sequence). V was trimmed by 4 bases and J by 1 base, leaving 9 bases between them. The CDR3 DNA is TGCAGTGCTATTGGCGGGGGCACAGATACGCAGTATTTT. This encodes CSAIGGGTDTQYF.